This TCR beta chain was profiled in a study of blood T cell repertoires in COVID-19 (dated by TCRdb to 2018 to 2020). General notes on the study: Samples from collaborators originated in the United States, Italy and Spain and spanned both the acute and convalescent phases of COVID-19. The prospective study material was composed of cDNA or gDNA derived from T cells, B-cell-depleted T cells, or PBMCs. Deeply sampled blood TCRbeta repertoires from subjects exposed to, actively infected with, or recovered from COVID-19 were included in the dataset. A freely available public database, intended as a resource for researchers studying the immune response to SARS-CoV-2, is where the repertoires were released. The samples were drawn from two sources: the first 160 participants of the ongoing ImmuneRACE study, and 1,200 or so subjects contributed by 6 global collaborators. Sample metadata almost always included a de-identified subject ID, COVID-19 status, age in years and sex. Where available, HLA class I and class II types were taken from metadata supplied by the sample provider and were not determined by assay-based typing.

TCRbeta CDR3 regions were amplified from genomic DNA by means of the immunoSEQ Assay, a bias-controlled multiplex PCR. The original pipeline was this. The number of nucleated cells in each sample was estimated from the amplification of reference gene primers within the assay. To quantify the absolute abundance of each unique TCRbeta CDR3 rearrangement, sequence reads were collapsed and filtered. For each sample, productive Simpson clonality was calculated as the square root of Simpson's diversity index across productive rearrangements. Held by TCRdb, this immuneACCESS table contains in-frame sequences only and omits some clones. Under half of the omission traces to an unresolved V gene where checked; the cause of the rest is unknown. D and trimming were read from the DNA, whereas the V and J calls and clone size are those reported in that table. This sample gives more than 75,000 clones in total; roughly 90% of them show up just once. The ten largest account for approximately 2% of the sample.

Based on the germline V gene, the CDR1 and CDR2 sequences are SGHTA and FQGNSA. Measured from the cysteine to the phenylalanine, the CDR3 is 18 residues long. Just CDR3 DNA is preserved here, 54 bases in frame from base 1. At the junction V is shortened by 2 bases and J by 8 bases; bases outside the gene matches: 14. Results and caveats for the whole study, not just this receptor: How much clinical and demographic metadata was included differed by source and by participant, and the metadata was provided uncurated.

Whole blood was collected in K2EDTA tubes by collaborating institutions according to the institutions' own protocols. For TCRbeta analysis, collaborators shipped samples in one of three forms: frozen whole blood, isolated PBMCs, or DNA extracted from either of those sample types. This clone was picked up one time. Its antigen is currently not known. Per-base qualities were not stored, and no clone one base away is much larger. This chain is built from TRBV7-2 and TRBJ2-1; 11 central nucleotides agree with TRBD2. The source is a man aged 50-60 years with acute or convalescent COVID-19. Sample: peripheral blood. The bases are TGTGCCAGCAGCTTAACCCCCCTAGCGGGGGGCTCCCTACATGAGCAGTTCTTC. This translates into CASSLTPLAGGSLHEQFF.